This TCR beta chain was sequenced during a study of T-cell reconstitution after alpha-beta-depleted transplantation in children. Findings and limits, study-wide: After one year, T-cell counts and TCRbeta diversity mostly came from new T cells. Expanded graft clones, several hundred of them, were reportedly the source of alpha-beta T cells about two months after transplant. At day 60, the high TCRbeta diversity found in some patients originated from recipient T cells and thymic progenitors that had survived.

In its sample, this clonotype was seen once. Its target is unknown. Using unique molecular identifiers, the investigators prepared the TCRbeta library. Using its own MiXCR run on the PCR reads, TCRdb lists one record per CDR3 protein. This sample has about 300,000 distinct CDR3 sequences, with about 9.4% found just once. Trimming took 3 bases from V and 2 from J, leaving 15 bases between them. There are 16 residues in the CDR3. From germline, CDR1 is SGHAT and CDR2 FQNNGV. This chain uses TRBV11-2 with TRBJ2-3; tentative D call: TRBD1 (6 bases). This receptor was obtained from a boy under two years old with acute myeloid leukemia, due to receive a stem cell transplant. The input for sequencing was PBMCs, taken before TCRalphabeta/CD19-depleted stem cell transplant. The CDR3: CASSFTGTHNTDTQYF. The CDR3 DNA reads as TGTGCCAGCAGCTTTACCGGGACACATAACACAGATACGCAGTATTTT.